Sequencing of this TCR beta chain was carried out in a study of cytomegalovirus exposure and HLA in healthy donors. Study conclusions and caveats: A list of approximately 160 TCR beta chains associated with cytomegalovirus was given. HLA alleles were associated with some 16,000 TCR beta sequences in a later analysis at 0.05 false discovery rate. TCR association rates varied by HLA locus in a later analysis, with DRB1 highest and HLA-C lowest.

PCR employed 60 Vbeta and 13 Jbeta primers. The data were produced by immunoSEQ multiplex PCR, yet TCRdb's version contains in-frame clones alone and is incomplete. This sample has around 130,000 clones, with more than 65% found just once. To note about this clone: Its antigen is undetermined.

V lost 2 bases and J lost 3, with 7 bases in between. Looked up from germline, CDR1 is MNHEY and CDR2 is SMNVEV (reference sequence). The CDR3 covers 13 residues. The source of this sequence is a woman aged 18-30 years in good health and CMV-seronegative. The J gene is TRBJ2-5, the V gene TRBV27, with a tentative D call TRBD2 (5 bases). Sequenced input: PBMCs. CDR3 in amino acids: CASSLIGEETQYF. Here the CDR3 DNA reads TGTGCCAGCAGTTTAATCGGGGAAGAGACCCAGTACTTC.